Listed below are T cell receptor beta chains from one sample, sequenced in a study of blood T cell repertoires in COVID-19. Here immunoSEQ multiplex PCR was the method, and the copy in TCRdb shows in-frame clones only, minus some. The sample lists roughly 190,000 clones, less than 90% occurring once. The sequencing sample was made of peripheral blood. These receptors originate from a man aged 25 to 40 with acute or convalescent COVID-19. Each CDR3 is given with its conserved first and last residue. A D gene is named only where the DNA matches it firmly. Only part of the rows carry a size: once, few, many, or a class if the clone is expanded.

abundance	j_gene	d_gene	v_gene	CDR3aa	CDR3nt
once	TRBJ2-3	TRBD2	TRBV9	CASSVTGGHNTDTQYF	TGTGCCAGCAGCGTAACGGGGGGGCACAACACAGATACGCAGTATTTT
-	TRBJ1-1	-	TRBV2	CASSEALIRGLNAEAFF	TGTGCCAGCAGTGAAGCGCTTATTAGGGGGTTAAATGCTGAAGCTTTCTTT
-	TRBJ2-3	-	TRBV4-2	CASSPQVAMPSTDTQYF	TGTGCCAGCAGCCCACAAGTTGCAATGCCGAGCACAGATACGCAGTATTTT
-	TRBJ2-1	TRBD1	TRBV5-5	CASSLATGTGYNEQFF	TGTGCCAGCAGCTTGGCAACCGGGACAGGGTACAATGAGCAGTTCTTC
-	TRBJ1-5	-	TRBV2	CASTFIAVNQPQHF	TGTGCCAGCACATTCATTGCGGTTAATCAGCCCCAGCATTTT
-	TRBJ1-2	-	TRBV18	CASSPLDTNYGYTF	TGTGCCAGCTCACCACTGGACACTAACTATGGCTACACCTTC
-	TRBJ1-2	-	TRBV28	CASSLKSSTNGYTF	TGTGCCAGCAGTTTAAAGAGCTCGACAAATGGCTACACCTTC
-	TRBJ2-5	-	TRBV5-1	CASSPGQQGRAETQYF	TGCGCCAGCAGCCCCGGACAGCAGGGACGGGCAGAGACCCAGTACTTC
-	TRBJ1-4	-	TRBV7-9	CASSLGGPPEKLFF	TGTGCCAGCAGCTTAGGGGGGCCCCCTGAAAAACTGTTTTTT
-	TRBJ1-5	TRBD1	TRBV10-3	CAISVGGAGQPQHF	TGTGCCATCAGTGTAGGGGGCGCGGGCCAGCCCCAGCATTTT
-	TRBJ1-3	TRBD1	TRBV18	CASSPFPGTGVGNTIYF	TGTGCCAGCTCACCTTTTCCCGGGACAGGGGTCGGAAACACCATATATTTT
few	TRBJ1-5	-	TRBV19	CASSIWTAGGDQPQHF	TGTGCCAGTAGTATTTGGACCGCGGGTGGCGATCAGCCCCAGCATTTT
once	TRBJ2-1	-	TRBV4-1	CASSQQAIYNEQFF	TGCGCCAGCAGCCAACAGGCGATCTACAATGAGCAGTTCTTC
-	TRBJ2-1	TRBD2	TRBV13	CASSRALAGYNEQFF	TGTGCCAGCAGCCGGGCCCTAGCGGGCTACAATGAGCAGTTCTTC
-	TRBJ2-3	TRBD1	TRBV5-1	CASPDRPLYTQYF	TGCGCCAGCCCGGACAGGCCCTTGTATACGCAGTATTTT
-	TRBJ1-1	-	TRBV5-1	CASSRERGALDTEAFF	TGCGCCAGCAGCCGGGAGCGGGGGGCTCTGGACACTGAAGCTTTCTTT
-	TRBJ1-1	-	TRBV11-2	CASSWTDSMNTEAFF	TGTGCCAGCAGCTGGACAGACAGCATGAACACTGAAGCTTTCTTT
once	TRBJ1-4	TRBD1	TRBV6-1	CASSEAWGTGDEKLFF	TGTGCCAGCAGTGAAGCGTGGGGGACAGGGGATGAAAAACTGTTTTTT
-	TRBJ2-3	TRBD1	TRBV5-1	CASSHGQGSTDTQYF	TGCGCCAGCAGCCACGGACAGGGGAGCACAGATACGCAGTATTTT
once	TRBJ1-5	-	TRBV5-4	CASSLELNQPQHF	TGTGCCAGCAGCTTGGAGCTTAATCAGCCCCAGCATTTT
once	TRBJ2-4	TRBD1	TRBV6-6	CASSNRDRGLVQYF	TGTGCCAGCAGTAACCGGGACAGGGGGCTTGTTCAGTACTTC
-	TRBJ1-2	-	TRBV7-9	CASSLRESGYGYTF	TGTGCCAGCAGCTTGAGGGAAAGCGGGTATGGCTACACCTTC
once	TRBJ1-3	TRBD1	TRBV19	CASSIRPGGRSSGNTIYF	TGTGCCAGTAGTATCCGCCCAGGGGGCCGATCCTCTGGAAACACCATATATTTT
few	TRBJ2-2	TRBD2	TRBV18	CASSPDIAGRTGELFF	TGTGCCAGCTCACCAGACATAGCGGGGAGGACCGGGGAGCTGTTTTTT
-	TRBJ2-5	-	TRBV2	CASSGQGAKTQYF	TGTGCCAGCAGTGGTCAGGGCGCGAAGACCCAGTACTTC
-	TRBJ1-4	TRBD1	TRBV13	CASSHPKGQGNEKLFF	TGTGCCAGCAGCCACCCCAAGGGACAGGGTAATGAAAAACTGTTTTTT
-	TRBJ2-7	-	TRBV28	CASRTEDFPYEQYF	TGTGCCAGCAGGACCGAGGACTTCCCCTACGAGCAGTACTTC
-	TRBJ1-3	TRBD1	TRBV19	CASSVTGGTSGNTIYF	TGTGCCAGTAGTGTGACAGGGGGCACTTCTGGAAACACCATATATTTT
few	TRBJ1-4	-	TRBV6-1	CASSDRVGGEKLFF	TGTGCCAGCAGTGACAGGGTGGGGGGGGAAAAACTGTTTTTT
-	TRBJ1-6	TRBD1	TRBV19	CASSMQGEANSPLHF	TGTGCCAGTAGTATGCAGGGGGAGGCGAATTCACCCCTCCACTTT
once	TRBJ1-6	-	TRBV19	CGMFGSPLHF	TGTGGCATGTTCGGTTCACCCCTCCACTTT
-	TRBJ2-1	-	TRBV5-1	CASSLAPGSHNEQFF	TGCGCCAGCAGCTTGGCCCCAGGAAGTCACAATGAGCAGTTCTTC
-	TRBJ2-3	TRBD2	TRBV7-3	CASARGLGTDTQYF	TGTGCCAGCGCTAGGGGACTAGGCACAGATACGCAGTATTTT
-	TRBJ2-7	TRBD2	TRBV11-2	CASSLLAGASYEQYF	TGTGCCAGCAGCTTGCTAGCGGGGGCCTCCTACGAGCAGTACTTC
-	TRBJ1-1	-	TRBV6-5	CASTMSRGLNTEAFF	TGTGCCAGCACGATGTCACGGGGGTTGAACACTGAAGCTTTCTTT
-	TRBJ1-3	-	TRBV7-3	CASSLKLGGSGNTIYF	TGTGCCAGCAGCTTAAAATTGGGGGGCTCTGGAAACACCATATATTTT
-	TRBJ1-5	TRBD1	TRBV7-9	CASSLVSGGGNQPQHF	TGTGCCAGCAGCTTAGTATCAGGGGGCGGCAATCAGCCCCAGCATTTT
-	TRBJ2-7	-	TRBV5-1	CASSLGLGGSYEQYF	TGCGCCAGCAGCTTGGGACTGGGGGGCTCCTACGAGCAGTACTTC
-	TRBJ2-3	TRBD2	TRBV10-1	CASSESVTSGSTDTQYF	TGCGCCAGCAGTGAGTCGGTGACTAGCGGGAGTACAGATACGCAGTATTTT
once	TRBJ1-4	-	TRBV3-1/TRBV3-2	CASSQAQGPNEKLFF	TGTGCCAGCAGCCAAGCACAGGGTCCTAATGAAAAACTGTTTTTT
-	TRBJ1-2	-	TRBV5-1	CASSLQGNYGYTF	TGCGCCAGCAGCTTGCAGGGAAACTATGGCTACACCTTC
few	TRBJ2-3	-	TRBV4-2	CASSPLGGGGLHTDTQYF	TGTGCCAGCAGCCCCCTCGGAGGTGGCGGACTTCACACAGATACGCAGTATTTT
-	TRBJ1-1	-	TRBV19	CASTLERTVMNTEAFF	TGTGCCAGCACTCTTGAACGGACAGTCATGAACACTGAAGCTTTCTTT
-	TRBJ2-1	TRBD2	TRBV19	CASSRGLAGYNEQFF	TGTGCCAGTAGTAGAGGACTAGCGGGGTACAATGAGCAGTTCTTC
once	TRBJ1-2	-	TRBV11-2	CASSLVTRGGYGYTF	TGTGCCAGCAGCTTAGTTACCAGGGGAGGGTATGGCTACACCTTC
-	TRBJ1-1	-	TRBV28	CASSLYFRGAEAFF	TGTGCCAGCAGTTTATACTTCAGGGGCGCTGAAGCTTTCTTT
-	TRBJ2-5	-	TRBV28	CASSHRLTSWGETQYF	TGTGCCAGCAGTCACCGTCTGACTAGTTGGGGTGAGACCCAGTACTTC
-	TRBJ1-2	-	TRBV27	CASSSYRDYGYTF	TGTGCCAGCAGTTCGTACAGGGACTATGGCTACACCTTC
-	TRBJ1-1	-	TRBV6-4	CASSDGRSTEAFF	TGTGCCAGCAGTGACGGGAGGAGTACTGAAGCTTTCTTT
-	TRBJ1-4	-	TRBV7-9	CATTQGGGISNEKLFF	TGTGCCACCACCCAAGGGGGGGGGATCTCTAATGAAAAACTGTTTTTT
few	TRBJ2-7	TRBD2	TRBV10-2	CASNQAGVGNYEQYF	TGCGCCAGCAACCAAGCGGGAGTGGGTAACTACGAGCAGTACTTC
few	TRBJ1-4	TRBD1	TRBV19	CASSPRDRGEKLFF	TGTGCCAGTAGCCCCCGGGACAGGGGTGAAAAACTGTTTTTT
-	TRBJ1-5	-	TRBV13	CASSLGHQGRQPQHF	TGTGCCAGCAGCTTAGGCCATCAGGGCAGACAGCCCCAGCATTTT
-	TRBJ1-1	-	TRBV7-9	CASSEILQVGGTEAFF	TGTGCCAGCAGCGAGATCCTTCAGGTTGGAGGCACTGAAGCTTTCTTT